The 17 T cell receptor beta chains presented below share a single source sample, sequenced in a study of blood T cell repertoires in COVID-19 (dated by TCRdb to the early 2020s). The library came from the immunoSEQ multiplex PCR assay. Sourced from immuneACCESS, this table was stored by TCRdb with only in-frame sequences that have V and J called. A share of the clones is absent; for the studies checked, an unresolved V gene accounts for under half, and the remainder has no known explanation. This sample is represented by about 85,000 clones; around 90% of them were singletons. The ten largest clones take up approximately 4.3% of the sample. The specimen sequenced was peripheral blood. The receptors originated from an elderly woman with active or convalescent COVID-19.

This clone was detected once. CDR3 region: CASSQDSGSGANVLTF. CDR3 DNA sequence: TGTGCCAGCAGCCAAGATAGCGGTTCTGGGGCCAACGTCCTGACTTTC. The rearrangement uses TRBV3-1 (or the pseudogene TRBV3-2) and TRBJ2-6; D may be TRBD2 (6 bases). The CDR3 has 16 amino acids. Germline CDR1 reads LGHDT; CDR2 reads YNNKEL (reference sequence). With 0 bases removed from V and 1 base from J, the gap between germline ends came to 7 bases.

The chain employs TRBV5-1 and TRBJ2-3; a weak D match, TRBD1 (6 bases). V lost 0 bases and J 1 base, leaving 6 bases between the germline ends. The CDR3 is made up of 14 amino acids. Per germline, CDR1 SGHRS and CDR2 YFSETQ. As DNA, the CDR3 is TGCGCCAGCAGCTTGGAGGGGGGCACAGATACGCAGTATTTT. Amino acids: CASSLEGGTDTQYF.

The chain couples TRBV18 to TRBJ2-7, with 7 bases that match TRBD1. CDR1 is KGHSH and CDR2 is LQKENI in the germline V gene. After removal of 2 bases from V and 3 bases from J, the junction contained 4 bases not matched to a gene. This CDR3 has 14 residues. CDR3 coding DNA: TGTGCCAGCTCACCAAGACCAGGGGGCTACGAGCAGTACTTC. Translating gives CASSPRPGGYEQYF.

The rearrangement links TRBV7-2 to TRBJ2-1; possible D gene TRBD2, 6 bases. The CDR3 consists of 16 residues. V was cut by 5 bases and J by 1 base, with 15 bases left in between. The germline V gene has CDR1 SGHTA and CDR2 FQGNSA. The DNA for the CDR3 is TGTGCCAGCAGCCCGCGTCCCGCGGGATCCTACAATGAGCAGTTCTTC. As protein: CASSPRPAGSYNEQFF.

A single count supports this clone. One end of the junction varies from germline; a read error may be responsible. This chain uses TRBV7-7 with TRBJ2-2; tentatively, D is TRBD1 (6 bases). The CDR3 sequence is 15 residues long. Germline CDR1 and CDR2: SSHAT and FNYEAQ (reference sequence). CDR3 sequence reads: CASSPDRTLGGELFF. CDR3 nucleotides: TGTGCTAGCAGCCCAGACAGGACACTGGGCGGGGAGCTGTTTTTT.

This sequence joins TRBV9 and TRBJ2-3; perhaps TRBD2 as D (6 bases). This CDR3 comprises 16 residues. In germline, CDR1 is SGDLS, CDR2 YYNGEE. V was cut by 4 bases and J by 0 bases, with 15 bases left in between. The DNA for the CDR3 is TGTGCCAGCAGCCTCGGACTAAAACCTAGCACAGATACGCAGTATTTT. Its protein product is CASSLGLKPSTDTQYF.

The chain combines TRBV28 with TRBJ2-2; TRBD2 is a possible D gene (5 bases). In germline, CDR1 is MDHEN, CDR2 SYDVKM. V dropped 2 bases and J dropped 0 bases, with 7 bases sitting between them. The CDR3 has 15 residues. The CDR3 DNA reads as TGTGCCAGCAGTTTACCCGGGGCGAACACCGGGGAGCTGTTTTTT. This translates into CASSLPGANTGELFF.

The gene calls are TRBV19 and TRBJ2-2; 9 bases fit TRBD2. Germline CDR1 LNHDA, CDR2 SQIVND (reference sequence). V dropped 9 bases and J dropped 0; count of bases not matched to a gene: 11. This CDR3 region has 17 residues. DNA for the CDR3: TGTGCCAGCCTCCAGGTCCTAGCGGGACCGAACACCGGGGAGCTGTTTTTT. Translating it yields CASLQVLAGPNTGELFF.

The chain joins TRBV18 to TRBJ2-3; TRBD2 might be the D (5 bases). Germline CDR1 KGHSH, CDR2 LQKENI. Trimming removed 3 bases from V and 5 bases from J, with 18 bases in between. CDR3 size: 16 residues. Written as DNA, the CDR3 is TGTGCCAGCTCACCTACGTGGACTGGTGGTAAAGATACGCAGTATTTT. Translating it yields CASSPTWTGGKDTQYF.

The chain employs TRBV29-1 and TRBJ1-1, with TRBD1 as a possible D gene (5 bases). CDR3 length: 11 residues. Between the trimmed V and J ends, which lost 7 bases and 7 bases, there was a span of 13 bases. Germline V gene sequence: CDR1 SQVTM, CDR2 ANQGSEA. DNA for the CDR3: TGCAGCGGATCCCAGGGAAATGAAGCTTTCTTT. Translating it yields CSGSQGNEAFF.

The genes are TRBV6-1 and TRBJ2-3, with TRBD2 matching 9 bases. V shed 5 bases, J shed 5 bases, and the junction held 5 bases outside the gene matches. Germline V gene sequence: CDR1 MNHNS, CDR2 SASEGT. This CDR3 comprises 14 residues. The CDR3 DNA follows: TGTGCCAGCAGTCTAGCGGGGATTAGAGATACGCAGTATTTT. This codes for CASSLAGIRDTQYF.

V usage is TRBV5-1 and J usage is TRBJ1-1, with 8 bases aligning to TRBD1. After removal of 4 bases from V and 0 bases from J, the junction contained 5 bases not matched to a gene. CDR1 and CDR2 from the germline V gene are SGHRS and YFSETQ. The CDR3 has 15 residues. CDR3 nucleotides: TGCGCCAGCAGCCCTAGGACAGGGATGAACACTGAAGCTTTCTTT. Translated: CASSPRTGMNTEAFF.

The chain uses TRBV6-5 and TRBJ2-1, with 8 bases matching TRBD2. Germline V gene data show CDR1 as MNHEY and CDR2 as SVGAGI. With V trimmed by 5 bases and J by 8 bases, 11 bases remained unmatched. The CDR3 extends over 15 amino acids. CDR3 DNA sequence: TGTGCCAGCAGTAGCGGGAGCAAATATGGGGATGAGCAGTTCTTC. Amino acids: CASSSGSKYGDEQFF.

V gene TRBV6-5 combines with J gene TRBJ2-3; D call uncertain. This CDR3 spans 13 amino acids. V lost 8 bases, J lost 4 bases, and 13 bases lay in between. Germline CDR1 MNHEY, CDR2 SVGAGI. The CDR3: CASLSLQADTQYF. CDR3 sequence (DNA): TGTGCCAGCCTTAGTTTGCAGGCAGATACGCAGTATTTT.

The V and J genes are TRBV28 and TRBJ2-1; 10 positions match TRBD2. Germline lookup yields CDR1 MDHEN and CDR2 SYDVKM. J gave up 5 bases and V 4 bases, and 11 bases lay outside the gene matches. The CDR3 spans 17 residues. DNA of the CDR3: TGTGCCAGCAGTTCGATGAGAGCGGGAGGGAGGAACAATGAGCAGTTCTTC. Translation gives CASSSMRAGGRNNEQFF.

The rearrangement joins TRBV6-1 to TRBJ2-1; D gene uncertain. CDR3 length equals 16 residues. The V gene's germline CDR1 is MNHNS and CDR2 SASEGT. Trimming removed 3 bases from V and 2 bases from J, with 14 bases in between. The CDR3 protein is CASSDSVGSTYNEQFF. DNA for the CDR3: TGTGCCAGCAGTGATAGTGTGGGCTCGACCTACAATGAGCAGTTCTTC.

In this sample, this clone turned up a few times. CDR3 bases: TGTGCCAGCAGACAAAACCAGCCCCAGCATTTT. Protein: CASRQNQPQHF. The V and J genes are TRBV6-6 and TRBJ1-5, with D unresolved. Germline V gives CDR1 MNHNY, CDR2 SVGAGI (reference sequence). Trimming removed 6 bases from V and 7 bases from J, with 7 bases in between. CDR3 length equals 11 residues.